The 23 T cell receptor beta chains below were found in one sample sequenced in a study of T cells in Graves' hyperthyroidism and ophthalmopathy. The CDR3 regions of TCR beta were amplified from RNA transcripts. HTBI primers drove first-round RT-PCR of the TCR CDR3. In TCRdb, the multiplex PCR reads were re-called with MiXCR into one record per CDR3 protein. Here the sample spans roughly 840,000 distinct CDR3 sequences, around 38% being singletons. Sequencing was done on a sample of blood. These receptor sequences come from a man aged 18 to 30 with Graves' hyperthyroidism.

This clonotype was seen more than once but under ten times. V usage is TRBV7-9 and J usage is TRBJ2-7, with D possibly called TRBD1 or TRBD2 (5 bases each). The CDR3 consists of 15 residues. Germline CDR1 is SEHNR and CDR2 is FQNEAQ (reference sequence). The ends were cut back, 3 bases at V and 3 bases at J, with 15 bases in the middle. CDR3 amino acids: CASSFRREGNYEQYF. CDR3 nucleotide sequence: TGTGCCAGCAGCTTCCGTCGTGAGGGGAACTACGAGCAGTACTTC.

The rearrangement links TRBV4-1 to TRBJ1-6; unclear D gene. V lost 1 base and J lost 10, with 8 bases in between. The CDR3 covers 13 residues. CDR1 is MGHRA, CDR2 YSYEKL, per germline. CDR3 bases: TGCGCCAGCAGCCAAGCGCCGAACTCACCCCTCCACTTT. Its translation is CASSQAPNSPLHF.

This clonotype has just a few counts. CDR3 coding DNA: TGTGCCAGCACTAACAGACAGGGCGCGACTGAAGCTTTCTTT. Its translation is CASTNRQGATEAFF. The V gene is TRBV7-2, the J gene TRBJ1-1; TRBD1 matches at 7 bases. There are 14 residues in the CDR3. The V gene's germline CDR1 is SGHTA and CDR2 FQGNSA. Germline trimming cut 7 bases from V and 5 bases from J; bases unmatched to any gene: 10. Combining the CDR3 with reference TRBV7-2 and TRBJ1-1 gives the whole variable domain GAGVSQSPSNKVTEKGKDVELRCDPISGHTALYWYRQSLGQGLEFLIYFQGNSAPDKSGLPSDRFSAERTGGSVSTLTIQRTQQEDSAVYLCASTNRQGATEAFFGQGTRLTVV.

A note on this clonotype: This could be a read error, since a much larger clone is one nucleotide away. Here the CDR3 reads CASRDAWDEQYF. CDR3 sequence (DNA): TGTGCCAGCAGAGATGCTTGGGACGAGCAGTACTTC. This chain uses TRBV7-2 with TRBJ2-7; D is unresolved. The V gene's germline CDR1 is SGHTA and CDR2 FQGNSA. V was shortened by 6 bases and J by 5 bases, with 11 bases between the two germline ends. The CDR3 is 12 amino acids.

The rearrangement joins TRBV29-1 to TRBJ1-4, with 9 positions matching TRBD1. The V segment lost 4 bases and the J segment 5 bases; nucleotides outside the gene matches: 8. Germline V gene sequence: CDR1 SQVTM, CDR2 ANQGSEA. This CDR3 is 15 amino acids long. The CDR3 loop is CSVAPGQGPNEKLFF. CDR3 DNA sequence: TGCAGCGTTGCGCCGGGACAGGGACCAAATGAAAAACTGTTTTTT.

This clonotype was observed a handful of times. The chain joins TRBV7-9 to TRBJ2-5; weak D call: TRBD2 (6 bases). CDR1 SEHNR and CDR2 FQNEAQ come from the germline V gene (reference sequence). V was trimmed by 3 bases and J by 4 bases, leaving 9 bases between them. This CDR3 spans 13 amino acids. This CDR3 reads CASSLTRLETQYF. The DNA for the CDR3 is TGTGCCAGCAGCTTGACTAGATTAGAGACCCAGTACTTC.

This clonotype was seen more than once but under ten times. This rearrangement joins TRBV5-5 to TRBJ2-2; D might be TRBD1 (6 bases). Germline lookup yields CDR1 SGHKS and CDR2 YYEKEE (reference sequence). This CDR3 spans 16 amino acids. V was shortened by 3 bases and J by 0 bases, with 12 bases between the two germline ends. CDR3 in DNA: TGTGCCAGCAGCTCGGGACACCTGTCGAACACCGGGGAGCTGTTTTTT. Protein product: CASSSGHLSNTGELFF.

As regards this clonotype: Compared with germline, one end of the junction differs, possibly owing to a read error. The J gene is TRBJ1-4, the V gene TRBV7-3, with 11 bases that match TRBD1. The germline V gene encodes CDR1 SGHTA and CDR2 FQGTGA. The CDR3 totals 15 residues. For the CDR3, the DNA is TGCGCCAGCAGCCCCAGGACAGGGGGCGCGGAAAAACTGTTTTTT. Translated: CASSPRTGGAEKLFF.

This clonotype was detected ten times or more. The chain combines TRBV24-1 with TRBJ2-7; 8 positions agree with TRBD2. Germline V CDR1 and CDR2: KGHDR, SFDVKD. The J segment lost 5 bases and the V segment lost 4 bases, leaving 9 bases of the junction unmatched. The CDR3 runs to 15 residues. CDR3 DNA sequence: TGTGCCACCAGTGACCCGAGCGGGAGCGCCCACGAGCAGTACTTC. Translation gives CATSDPSGSAHEQYF.

This clonotype was detected ten times or more. This chain uses TRBV7-9 with TRBJ2-7; D uncertain. This CDR3 comprises 13 residues. CDR1 is SEHNR and CDR2 is FQNEAQ in the germline V gene (reference sequence). Between the trimmed V and J ends, which lost 3 bases and 4 bases, there was a span of 10 bases. The CDR3 is CASSLASLYEQYF. The CDR3 region has the DNA TGTGCCAGCAGCTTGGCCAGCCTTTACGAGCAGTACTTC.

In this sample, this clonotype turned up many times. CDR3 in DNA: TGCAGTGCCCTCAACCCCGGACACAAAGAGACCCAGTACTTC. As protein: CSALNPGHKETQYF. This chain joins TRBV20-1 and TRBJ2-5; D possibly corresponds to TRBD1 (5 bases). There are 14 residues in the CDR3. CDR1 is DFQATT, CDR2 SNEGSKA, per germline (reference sequence). The germline V and J ends were trimmed by 6 bases and 3 bases, with 17 bases remaining between them.

This clonotype was detected a few times. This chain joins TRBV11-2 and TRBJ2-7; TRBD1 might be the D (6 bases). V lost 4 bases, J lost 3 bases, and 13 bases lay in between. Per germline, CDR1 SGHAT and CDR2 FQNNGV. This CDR3 region has 14 residues. The CDR3 DNA reads as TGTGCCAGCAGCTCGGACAGCCTTGGCTACGAGCAGTACTTC. Residues: CASSSDSLGYEQYF.

The gene calls are TRBV20-1 and TRBJ1-6, with D possibly being TRBD1 (5 bases). V was cut by 7 bases and J by 10 bases, with 17 bases left in between. Germline V gene data show CDR1 as DFQATT and CDR2 as SNEGSKA (reference sequence). This CDR3 has 13 residues. The CDR3 sequence: CSGSAGPGSPLHF. In DNA, the CDR3 is TGCAGTGGATCGGCGGGGCCAGGCTCACCCCTCCACTTT.

The chain recombines TRBV4-1 with TRBJ1-6; no clear D. Germline assignment: CDR1 MGHRA and CDR2 YSYEKL. Trimming removed 6 bases from V and 9 bases from J, with 15 bases in between. The CDR3 spans 14 residues. In nucleotides, the CDR3 is TGCGCCAGCAGTCTCGTTGAGGGAGGTTCACCCCTCCACTTT. This translates into CASSLVEGGSPLHF.

Of note for this clonotype: Being one base from a much bigger clone, this may be a read error. The chain joins TRBV6-1 to TRBJ2-7, with 9 bases aligning to TRBD1. The CDR3 sequence is 14 residues long. Germline V gene data show CDR1 as MNHNS and CDR2 as SASEGT. CDR3 sequence (DNA): TGTGCCAGCAGCCCTTGGACAGGGGACTACGAGCAGCACTTC. Its protein is CASSPWTGDYEQHF.

This clonotype came up a few times. This chain joins TRBV7-9 and TRBJ2-5; TRBD1 agrees at 7 bases. V shed 2 bases, J shed 8 bases, and the junction held 8 bases outside the gene matches. Germline V CDR1 and CDR2: SEHNR, FQNEAQ (reference sequence). This CDR3 region has 14 residues. The CDR3 coding sequence is TGTGCCAGCAGCTTAACGGGCCAGGGGGATACCCAGTACTTC. Translation: CASSLTGQGDTQYF.

At least ten counts were recorded for this clonotype. The chain joins TRBV5-4 to TRBJ1-6; TRBD1 agrees at 9 bases. V lost 4 bases, J lost 11 bases, and 10 bases stayed unmatched. The CDR3 is made up of 15 amino acids. Germline lookup yields CDR1 SGHNT and CDR2 YYREEE (reference sequence). Here the CDR3 reads CASSASGQGVAPLHF. The CDR3 bases are TGTGCCAGCAGCGCGTCGGGACAGGGAGTCGCACCCCTCCACTTT.

Comments on this clonotype: A much larger clone lies one base from this, so it may be a read error. The chain carries TRBV9 and TRBJ1-1; no firm D call. The CDR3 covers 12 residues. CDR1 SGDLS and CDR2 YYNGEE come from the germline V gene. In DNA form, the CDR3 reads TGTGTCAGCAGCAGAGTAGACACTGAAGCTTTCTTT. Protein sequence: CVSSRVDTEAFF.

At least ten counts were recorded for this clonotype. The J gene is TRBJ2-7, the V gene TRBV2; tentatively, D is TRBD2 (6 bases). CDR1 is SNHLY and CDR2 is FYNNEI in the germline V gene. The CDR3 length is 11 residues. V was trimmed by 7 bases and J by 3 bases, leaving 7 bases between them. CDR3 sequence reads: CASKDYYEQYF. The CDR3 DNA follows: TGTGCCAGCAAGGACTACTACGAGCAGTACTTC.

The chain recombines TRBV25-1 with TRBJ1-5; 7 bases map to TRBD1. This CDR3 region has 15 residues. V trimming: 6 bases; J trimming: 3 bases; junction bases outside the gene matches: 8. Germline V gene data show CDR1 as MGHDK and CDR2 as SYGVNS. The CDR3 DNA is TGTGCCAGCAGCCAAGCCGGGACAGTCAATCAGCCCCAGCATTTT. This translates into CASSQAGTVNQPQHF.

This clonotype came up many times. The germline gene is not matched at one end of the junction; a read error may be the cause. The chain joins TRBV7-9 to TRBJ2-6; the match to TRBD1 covers 10 bases. CDR1 is SEHNR and CDR2 is FQNEAQ in the germline V gene (reference sequence). This CDR3 has 15 amino acids. The CDR3 reads CTSSLTTGGPNVLTF. The CDR3 DNA reads TGTACCAGCAGCTTAACGACAGGGGGCCCCAACGTCCTGACTTTC. Filled out from reference TRBV7-9 and TRBJ2-6, the complete variable domain reads DTGVSQNPRHKITKRGQNVTFRCDPISEHNRLYWYRQTLGQGPEFLTYFQNEAQLEKSRLLSDRFSAERPKGSFSTLEIQRTEQGDSAMYLCTSSLTTGGPNVLTFGAGSRLTVL.

This clonotype was counted a few times. One junction end disagrees with the germline gene, perhaps due to a read error. V is TRBV29-1 and J is TRBJ2-2; D remains ambiguous. This CDR3 is 9 amino acids long. CDR1 and CDR2 from the germline V gene are SQVTM and ANQGSEA. CDR3: CSVEGGLFF. Written as DNA, the CDR3 is TGCAGCGTTGAAGGGGGGCTGTTTTTT.

V usage is TRBV7-2 and J usage is TRBJ1-3, with TRBD1 matching over 8 bases. The CDR3 consists of 17 residues. With 2 bases clipped from V and 0 bases from J, the junction kept 6 bases outside the gene matches. The germline V gene encodes CDR1 SGHTA and CDR2 FQGNSA. In DNA, the CDR3 is TGTGCCAGCAGCTTAATCCAGGGGGCTGCCTCTGGAAACACCATATATTTT. It translates to CASSLIQGAASGNTIYF.